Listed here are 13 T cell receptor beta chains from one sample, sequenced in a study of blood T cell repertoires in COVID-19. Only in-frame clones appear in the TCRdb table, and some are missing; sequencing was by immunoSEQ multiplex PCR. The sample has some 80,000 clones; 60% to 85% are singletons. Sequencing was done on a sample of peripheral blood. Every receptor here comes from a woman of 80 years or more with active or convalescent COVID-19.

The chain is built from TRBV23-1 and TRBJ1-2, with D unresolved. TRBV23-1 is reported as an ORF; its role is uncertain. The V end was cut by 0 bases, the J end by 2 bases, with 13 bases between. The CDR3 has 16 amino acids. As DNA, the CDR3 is TGCGCCAGCAGTCAATCGGATCCGGGAGTAAACTATGGCTACACCTTC. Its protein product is CASSQSDPGVNYGYTF.

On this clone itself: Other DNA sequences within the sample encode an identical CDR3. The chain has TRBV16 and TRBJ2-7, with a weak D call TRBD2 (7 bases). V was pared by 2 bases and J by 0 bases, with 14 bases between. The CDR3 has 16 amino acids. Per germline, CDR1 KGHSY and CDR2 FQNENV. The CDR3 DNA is TGTGCCAGCAGCCAAGGAGGGGGGGACTTCTCCTACGAGCAGTACTTC. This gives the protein CASSQGGGDFSYEQYF.

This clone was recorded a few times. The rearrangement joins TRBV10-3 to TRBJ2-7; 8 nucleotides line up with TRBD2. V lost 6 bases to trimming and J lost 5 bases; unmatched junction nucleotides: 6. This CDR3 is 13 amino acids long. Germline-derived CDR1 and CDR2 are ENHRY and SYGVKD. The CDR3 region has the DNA TGTGCCATCAGAACTTTTAGCGGGAACGAGCAGTACTTC. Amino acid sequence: CAIRTFSGNEQYF.

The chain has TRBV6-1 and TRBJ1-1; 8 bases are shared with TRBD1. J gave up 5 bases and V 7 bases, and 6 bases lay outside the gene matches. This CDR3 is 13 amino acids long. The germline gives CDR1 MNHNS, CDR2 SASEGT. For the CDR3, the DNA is TGTGCCAGCACCCAGGGGGCCTGGACTGAAGCTTTCTTT. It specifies CASTQGAWTEAFF.

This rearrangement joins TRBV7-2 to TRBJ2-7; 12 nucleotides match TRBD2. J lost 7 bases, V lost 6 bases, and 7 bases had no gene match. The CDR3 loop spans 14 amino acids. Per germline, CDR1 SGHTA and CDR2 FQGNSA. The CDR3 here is CASRRLAGGSEQYF. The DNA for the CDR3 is TGTGCCAGCAGACGCCTAGCGGGAGGGAGTGAGCAGTACTTC. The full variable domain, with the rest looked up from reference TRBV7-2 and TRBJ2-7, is GAGVSQSPSNKVTEKGKDVELRCDPISGHTALYWYRQSLGQGLEFLIYFQGNSAPDKSGLPSDRFSAERTGGSVSTLTIQRTQQEDSAVYLCASRRLAGGSEQYFGPGTRLTVT.

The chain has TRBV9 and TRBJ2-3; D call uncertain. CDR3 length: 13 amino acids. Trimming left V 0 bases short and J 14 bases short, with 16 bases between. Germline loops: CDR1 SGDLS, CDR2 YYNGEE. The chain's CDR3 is CASSVGASQRPYF. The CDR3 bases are TGTGCCAGCAGCGTAGGGGCCTCCCAACGGCCGTATTTT.

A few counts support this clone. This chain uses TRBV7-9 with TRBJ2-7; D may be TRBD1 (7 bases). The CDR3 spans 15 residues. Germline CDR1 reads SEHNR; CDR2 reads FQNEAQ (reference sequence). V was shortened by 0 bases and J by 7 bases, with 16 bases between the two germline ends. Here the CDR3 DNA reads TGTGCCAGCAGCTTAGCACCCACAGGGGCGGGGGAGCAGTACTTC. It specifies CASSLAPTGAGEQYF.

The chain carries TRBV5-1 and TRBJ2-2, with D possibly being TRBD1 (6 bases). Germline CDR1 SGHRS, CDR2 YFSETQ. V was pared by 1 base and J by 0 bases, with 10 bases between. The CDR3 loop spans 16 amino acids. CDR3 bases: TGCGCCAGCAGCTTGTTACAGGGAACGAACACCGGGGAGCTGTTTTTT. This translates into CASSLLQGTNTGELFF.

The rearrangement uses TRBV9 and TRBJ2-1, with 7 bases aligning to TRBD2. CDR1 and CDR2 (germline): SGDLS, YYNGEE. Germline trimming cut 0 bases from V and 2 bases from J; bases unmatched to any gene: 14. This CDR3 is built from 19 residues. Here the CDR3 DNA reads TGTGCCAGCAGCGTAGGAAGTCTGACTAGCTGGGTTACCTACAATGAGCAGTTCTTC. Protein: CASSVGSLTSWVTYNEQFF.

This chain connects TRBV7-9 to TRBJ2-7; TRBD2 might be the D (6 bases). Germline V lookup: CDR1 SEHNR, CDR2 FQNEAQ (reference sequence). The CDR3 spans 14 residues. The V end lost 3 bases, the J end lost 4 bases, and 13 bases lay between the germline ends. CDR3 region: CASSLGTATYEQYF. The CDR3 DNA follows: TGTGCCAGCAGCTTGGGGACTGCCACGTACGAGCAGTACTTC.

The CDR3 nucleotides are TGTGCCAGTAGTAGGCGTCTCACGGGACAGGGTGTTGGCAATCAGCCCCAGCATTTT. Translating gives CASSRRLTGQGVGNQPQHF. The chain employs TRBV19 and TRBJ1-5; 9 bases line up with TRBD1. J lost 2 bases, V lost 4 bases, and 15 bases had no gene match. Germline CDR1 LNHDA, CDR2 SQIVND (reference sequence). CDR3 length: 19 amino acids.

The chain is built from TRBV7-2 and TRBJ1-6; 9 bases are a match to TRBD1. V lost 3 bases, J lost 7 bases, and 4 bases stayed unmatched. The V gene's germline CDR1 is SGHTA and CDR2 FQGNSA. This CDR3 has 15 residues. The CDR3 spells CASSFTGGGNSPLHF. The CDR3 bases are TGTGCCAGCAGCTTTACAGGGGGCGGCAATTCACCCCTCCACTTT.

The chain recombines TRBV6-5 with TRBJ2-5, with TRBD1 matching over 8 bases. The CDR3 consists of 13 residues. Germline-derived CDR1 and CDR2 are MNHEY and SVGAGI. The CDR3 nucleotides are TGTGCAAGCGCCCGGACAGGGAAAGAGACCCAGTACTTC. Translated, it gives CASARTGKETQYF.